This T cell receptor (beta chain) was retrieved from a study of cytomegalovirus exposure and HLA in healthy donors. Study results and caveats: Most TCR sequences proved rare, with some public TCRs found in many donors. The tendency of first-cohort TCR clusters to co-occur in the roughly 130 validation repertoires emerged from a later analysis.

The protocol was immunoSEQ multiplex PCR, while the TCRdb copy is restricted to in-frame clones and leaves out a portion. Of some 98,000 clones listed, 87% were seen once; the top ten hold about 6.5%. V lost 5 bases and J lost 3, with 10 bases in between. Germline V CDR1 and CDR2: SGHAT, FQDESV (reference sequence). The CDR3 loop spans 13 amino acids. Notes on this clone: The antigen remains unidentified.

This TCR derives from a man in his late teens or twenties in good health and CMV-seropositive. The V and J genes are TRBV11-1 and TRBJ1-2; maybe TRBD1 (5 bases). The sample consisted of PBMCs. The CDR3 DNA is TGTGCCAGCAGCCTCGCGGGGGACTATGGCTACACCTTC. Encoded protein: CASSLAGDYGYTF.